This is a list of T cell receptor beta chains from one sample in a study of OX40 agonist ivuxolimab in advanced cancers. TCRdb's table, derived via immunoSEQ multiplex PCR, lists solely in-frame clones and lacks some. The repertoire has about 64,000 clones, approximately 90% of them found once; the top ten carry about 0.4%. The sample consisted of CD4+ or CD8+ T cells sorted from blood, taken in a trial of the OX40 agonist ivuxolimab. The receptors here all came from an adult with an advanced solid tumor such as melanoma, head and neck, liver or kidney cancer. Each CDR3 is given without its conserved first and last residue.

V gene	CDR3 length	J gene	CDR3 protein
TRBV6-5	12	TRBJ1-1	ASSYSRVNTEAF
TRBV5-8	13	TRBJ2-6	ASSLGQGRANVLT
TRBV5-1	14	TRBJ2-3	ASSLGVDYSTDTQY
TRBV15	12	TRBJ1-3	ATSSWGAGNTIY
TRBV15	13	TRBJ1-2	ATSSGQGGAYGYT
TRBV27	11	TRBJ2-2	ASTSGNTGELF
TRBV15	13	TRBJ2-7	ATSTPGTSHYEQY
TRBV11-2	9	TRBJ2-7	ASSSHYEQY
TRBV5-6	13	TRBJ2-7	ASSLVGSWPYEQY
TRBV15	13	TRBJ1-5	ATRGFGQGNQPQH
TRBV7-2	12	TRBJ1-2	ASSLVLGMDGYT
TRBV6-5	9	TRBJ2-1	ASNNRGEQF
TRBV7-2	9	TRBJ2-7	ASRRSYEQY
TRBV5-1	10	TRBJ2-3	ASSFSADTQY
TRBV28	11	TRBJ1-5	ASIPTGRQPQH
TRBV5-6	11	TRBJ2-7	ASRTGPAYEQY
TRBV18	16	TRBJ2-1	ASSPSRTGLWSDNEQF
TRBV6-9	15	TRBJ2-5	ASRSKPGTGGLETQY
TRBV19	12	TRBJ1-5	ASSSWEGRQPQH
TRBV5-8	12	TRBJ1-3	ASSSRISGNTIY
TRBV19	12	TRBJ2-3	ASINPRSTDTQY
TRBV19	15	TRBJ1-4	ASSRDRGLPVNEKLF
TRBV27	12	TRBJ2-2	ASVAGVPTGELF
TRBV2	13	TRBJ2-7	ASSVPLGVGDEQY
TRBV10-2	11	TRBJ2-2	ASTRGGTGELF
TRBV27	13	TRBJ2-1	ASSLQGTDYNEQF
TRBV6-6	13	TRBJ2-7	ASRYGTSGDYEQY
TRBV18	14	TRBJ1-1	ASSPLEGTMNTEAF
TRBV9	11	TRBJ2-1	ASSVLSYNEQF
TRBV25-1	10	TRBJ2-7	ASSGRASHQY
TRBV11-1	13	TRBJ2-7	ASSDQGSGVNEQY
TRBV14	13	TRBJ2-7	ASSQVGKVTYEQY
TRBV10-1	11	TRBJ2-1	ASSESWSHEQF
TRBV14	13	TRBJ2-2	ASSQGTGGTGELF
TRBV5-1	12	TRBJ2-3	ASSLLGLGDTQY
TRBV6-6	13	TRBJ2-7	ASSSGLAGVDEQY
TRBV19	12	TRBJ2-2	ASSRGMNTGELF
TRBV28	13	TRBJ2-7	ASSPPGQGNHEQY
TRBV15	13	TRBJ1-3	ATSRAFMGGNTIY
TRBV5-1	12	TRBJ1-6	ASSPGQYNSPLH
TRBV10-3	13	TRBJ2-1	AISSREGLNNEQF
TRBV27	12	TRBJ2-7	ASSLSQGATEQY
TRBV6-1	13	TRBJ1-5	ASSEQGRSNQPQH